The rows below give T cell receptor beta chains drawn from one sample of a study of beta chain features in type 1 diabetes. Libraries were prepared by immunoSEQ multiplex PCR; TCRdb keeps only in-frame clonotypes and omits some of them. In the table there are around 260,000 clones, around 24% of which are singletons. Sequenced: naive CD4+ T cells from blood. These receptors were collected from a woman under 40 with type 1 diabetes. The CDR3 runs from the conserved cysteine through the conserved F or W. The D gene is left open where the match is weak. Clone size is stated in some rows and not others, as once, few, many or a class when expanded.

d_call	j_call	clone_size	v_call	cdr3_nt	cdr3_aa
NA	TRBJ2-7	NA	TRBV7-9	TGTGCCAGCAGCCCCTTCACTAGAAGCGAGCAGTACTTC	CASSPFTRSEQYF
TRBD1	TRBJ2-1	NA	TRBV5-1	TGCGCCAGCAGCTTTAGTGGGACAGGTTGGAGCAATGAGCAGTTCTTC	CASSFSGTGWSNEQFF
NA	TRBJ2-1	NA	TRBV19	TGTGCCAGTACCGCGCCGGGTTTCTACAATGAGCAGTTCTTC	CASTAPGFYNEQFF
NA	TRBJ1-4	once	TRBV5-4	TGTGCCAGCAGCTTGAATGCAGGGATTAATGAAAAACTGTTTTTT	CASSLNAGINEKLFF
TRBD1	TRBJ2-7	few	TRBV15	TGTGCCACCAGCAGAAGTAGGACAGGACGAGCTTACGAGCAGTACTTC	CATSRSRTGRAYEQYF
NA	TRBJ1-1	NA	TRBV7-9	TGTGCCAGCAGCTTTACTGATACTGAAGCTTTCTTT	CASSFTDTEAFF
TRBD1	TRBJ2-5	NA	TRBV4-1	TGCGCCAGCAGCCGGACAGGGGGCGGCGGGGAGACCCAGTACTTC	CASSRTGGGGETQYF
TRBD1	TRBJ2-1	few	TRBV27	TGTGCCAGCAGTCCCCCGGACAGGGGGTTCAATGAGCAGTTCTTC	CASSPPDRGFNEQFF
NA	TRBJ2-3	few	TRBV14	TGTGCCAGCAGTCCGGACTACCTTCCTAGCACAGATACGCAGTATTTT	CASSPDYLPSTDTQYF
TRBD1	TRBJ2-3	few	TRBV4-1	TGCGCCAGCAGCCAAGCAGGGGGAAAGGACAGGGGCGCAGATACGCAGTATTTT	CASSQAGGKDRGADTQYF